The clone carrying this TCR beta chain was observed once. Its antigen remains unidentified. Repertoires were generated with immunoSEQ multiplex PCR, while TCRdb's copy carries only in-frame clones and drops some. The sample has some 30,000 clones, roughly 78% seen once. Patients were adults with ileal or ileocolonic Crohn's disease needing resection. The sample originates from a study of T cell repertoires in ileal Crohn's disease. CDR3 length: 14 amino acids. V was shortened by 4 bases and J by 1 base, with 10 bases between the two germline ends. Germline CDR1 LNHDA, CDR2 SQIVND (reference sequence). Study observations and caveats: Clonality above 26.8% at surgery always came with endoscopic recurrence.

Sequenced input: ileal tissue. The chain combines TRBV19 with TRBJ2-5; maybe TRBD1 (5 bases). The sequence was collected from an adult with Crohn's disease. DNA for the CDR3: TGTGCCAGTAGTACCCCCGACAGCCAAGAGACCCAGTACTTC. Amino acids: CASSTPDSQETQYF. Full variable domain (remainder filled in from reference TRBV19 and TRBJ2-5): DGGITQSPKYLFRKEGQNVTLSCEQNLNHDAMYWYRQDPGQGLRLIYYSQIVNDFQKGDIAEGYSVSREKKESFPLTVTSAQKNPTAFYLCASSTPDSQETQYFGPGTRLLVL.